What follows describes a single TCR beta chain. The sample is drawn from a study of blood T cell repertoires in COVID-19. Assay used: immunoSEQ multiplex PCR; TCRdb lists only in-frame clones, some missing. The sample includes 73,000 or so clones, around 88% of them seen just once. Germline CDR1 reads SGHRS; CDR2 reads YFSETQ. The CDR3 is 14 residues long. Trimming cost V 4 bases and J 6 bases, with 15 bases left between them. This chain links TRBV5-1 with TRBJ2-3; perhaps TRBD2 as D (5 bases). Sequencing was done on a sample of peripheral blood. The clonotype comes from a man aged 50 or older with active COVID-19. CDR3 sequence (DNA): TGCGCCAGCAGCCCTCGGACTGTGGGGGATACGCAGTATTTT. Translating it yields CASSPRTVGDTQYF.